What follows are 30 T cell receptor beta chains derived from one specimen sequenced in a study of blood T cell repertoires in COVID-19. Some clones are missing from TCRdb's copy, which holds only in-frame ones; the method was immunoSEQ multiplex PCR. The sample holds approximately 300,000 clones, 70% to 90% seen once. Sequencing used peripheral blood. All receptors derive from a woman between 45 and 65 years old with active or convalescent COVID-19.

This clone appeared a few times. The chain is built from TRBV9 and TRBJ1-2, with D tentatively TRBD1 (6 bases). The V gene lost 4 bases and the J gene lost 4 bases, with 8 bases spanning the gap. CDR3 length equals 12 residues. Per the germline V gene, CDR1 is SGDLS and CDR2 is YYNGEE. As DNA, the CDR3 is TGTGCCAGCAGCCAGGACAGCTATGGCTACACCTTC. It specifies CASSQDSYGYTF.

This clone was observed a few times. V is TRBV2 and J is TRBJ2-7; D ambiguous. This CDR3 is built from 14 residues. V was shortened by 6 bases and J by 2 bases, with 14 bases between the two germline ends. Germline V gene data show CDR1 as SNHLY and CDR2 as FYNNEI. The CDR3 reads CASRQTQSAYEQYF. As DNA, the CDR3 is TGTGCCAGCAGGCAGACCCAGAGCGCCTACGAGCAGTACTTC.

This sequence joins TRBV28 and TRBJ1-1, with TRBD1 matching over 7 bases. CDR3 length: 14 residues. The J segment lost 6 bases and the V segment lost 5 bases, leaving 9 bases of the junction unmatched. Germline CDR1 and CDR2: MDHEN and SYDVKM. Here the CDR3 reads CASSLAYRGSEAFF. CDR3 nucleotides: TGTGCCAGCAGTCTGGCCTACAGGGGCTCTGAAGCTTTCTTT.

This chain joins TRBV19 and TRBJ2-1; 11 nucleotides line up with TRBD2. Germline V lookup: CDR1 LNHDA, CDR2 SQIVND (reference sequence). The junction had 21 bases not matched to a gene; V was cut back by 6 bases and J by 14 bases. This CDR3 spans 17 amino acids. CDR3: CASRPTGFGTSGRGEFF. The CDR3 DNA reads as TGTGCCAGTAGGCCGACAGGGTTTGGGACTAGCGGCCGGGGGGAGTTCTTC.

This clone was picked up one time. V and J are TRBV25-1 and TRBJ1-3, with D unresolved. V lost 2 bases and J 0 bases, leaving 5 bases between the germline ends. The CDR3 loop spans 14 amino acids. Per germline, CDR1 MGHDK and CDR2 SYGVNS. CDR3 sequence (DNA): TGTGCCAGCAGTGAACTAAACTCTGGAAACACCATATATTTT. Encoded protein: CASSELNSGNTIYF.

This chain links TRBV11-2 with TRBJ2-1; 10 bases align to TRBD2. The V segment lost 5 bases and the J segment 9 bases; nucleotides outside the gene matches: 10. This CDR3 comprises 15 residues. Germline CDR1 SGHAT, CDR2 FQNNGV. The CDR3 region is CASSNLAGVPGEQFF. DNA of the CDR3: TGTGCCAGCAGCAACCTAGCGGGGGTCCCGGGTGAGCAGTTCTTC.

V usage is TRBV4-1 and J usage is TRBJ2-3; perhaps TRBD2 as D (6 bases). Trimming removed 1 base from V and 5 bases from J, with 13 bases in between. The CDR3 spans 15 residues. Germline V lookup: CDR1 MGHRA, CDR2 YSYEKL. CDR3 in amino acids: CASSQVVAGLDTQYF. In nucleotides, the CDR3 is TGCGCCAGCAGCCAAGTAGTCGCGGGATTAGATACGCAGTATTTT.

This CDR3 is CASSLPGSEDTQYF. The CDR3 DNA reads as TGTGCCAGCAGTTTACCGGGATCTGAAGATACGCAGTATTTT. The chain links TRBV28 to TRBJ2-3, with D tentatively TRBD2 (5 bases). V lost 2 bases to trimming and J lost 5 bases, with 11 bases between them. This CDR3 region has 14 residues. Per the germline V gene, CDR1 is MDHEN and CDR2 is SYDVKM.

As DNA, the CDR3 is TGTGCCAGCAGTGAAGCGCATCGGGCTAGCGGGAGAATAGATACGCAGTATTTT. Its protein product is CASSEAHRASGRIDTQYF. J is TRBJ2-3 and V is TRBV2; 10 bases map to TRBD2. The CDR3 is 18 residues long. Germline trimming cut 0 bases from V and 5 bases from J; bases unmatched to any gene: 11. Looked up from germline, CDR1 is SNHLY and CDR2 is FYNNEI.

This clone appeared many times. The V call is TRBV24-1, the J call TRBJ1-3; TRBD1 agrees at 8 bases. CDR1 and CDR2 (germline): KGHDR, SFDVKD. J lost 4 bases, V lost 7 bases, and 8 bases had no gene match. The CDR3 extends over 15 amino acids. CDR3 in DNA: TGTGCCACCAGCCCCGGGACAGGCCCCGGAAACACCATATATTTT. It codes for CATSPGTGPGNTIYF.

This clone was found once. The chain has TRBV11-2 and TRBJ1-2; the match to TRBD1 covers 7 bases. The CDR3 is made up of 15 amino acids. V lost 0 bases to trimming and J lost 3 bases; unmatched junction nucleotides: 4. The germline gives CDR1 SGHAT, CDR2 FQNNGV. Here the CDR3 reads CASSLDPTGDYGYTF. Here the CDR3 DNA reads TGTGCCAGCAGCTTAGACCCCACAGGGGACTATGGCTACACCTTC. The variable domain in full, with the rest retrieved from reference TRBV11-2 and TRBJ1-2, is EAGVAQSPRYKIIEKRQSVAFWCNPISGHATLYWYQQILGQGPKLLIQFQNNGVVDDSQLPKDRFSAERLKGVDSTLKIQPAKLEDSAVYLCASSLDPTGDYGYTFGSGTRLTVV.

This clone was observed many times. This chain joins TRBV28 and TRBJ2-1; 8 nucleotides match TRBD1. The ends lost 6 bases at V and 4 bases at J; junction bases unmatched: 8. The CDR3 is made up of 15 amino acids. Germline CDR1 is MDHEN and CDR2 is SYDVKM. As DNA, the CDR3 is TGTGCCAGCAGCCCAACGGGACAGGTTTACAATGAGCAGTTCTTC. The encoded protein is CASSPTGQVYNEQFF.

This clone was recorded only once. The J gene is TRBJ1-4, the V gene TRBV27, with TRBD1 identical over 9 bases. The V gene's germline CDR1 is MNHEY and CDR2 SMNVEV (reference sequence). Trimming cost V 6 bases and J 7 bases; bases outside gene matches: 3. The CDR3 loop spans 13 amino acids. CDR3 region: CASSRTGVEKLFF. In DNA, the CDR3 is TGTGCCAGCAGCAGGACAGGGGTTGAAAAACTGTTTTTT. The variable domain in full, with the rest retrieved from reference TRBV27 and TRBJ1-4, is EAQVTQNPRYLITVTGKKLTVTCSQNMNHEYMSWYRQDPGLGLRQIYYSMNVEVTDKGDVPEGYKVSRKEKRNFPLILESPSPNQTSLYFCASSRTGVEKLFFGSGTQLSVL.

The chain couples TRBV7-8 to TRBJ1-1, with a weak D call TRBD1 (6 bases). V gave up 1 base and J gave up 0 bases, with 12 bases separating them. The CDR3 extends over 16 amino acids. In germline, CDR1 is SGHVS, CDR2 FQNEAQ. The CDR3 region has the DNA TGTGCCAGCAGCTTAGGGTCTGGGGGCCTGAACACTGAAGCTTTCTTT. Its translation is CASSLGSGGLNTEAFF.

This clone is a singleton in its sample. The chain joins TRBV14 to TRBJ2-1; 8 bases map to TRBD2. The germline CDR1 and CDR2 sequences are SGHDN and FVKESK. The V segment lost 3 bases and the J segment 0 bases; nucleotides outside the gene matches: 10. CDR3 length: 18 amino acids. The DNA for the CDR3 is TGTGCCAGCAGCCAGGGACTAGGGGTCCTTAGCTCCTACAATGAGCAGTTCTTC. As protein: CASSQGLGVLSSYNEQFF.

On this clone: Being one base from a much bigger clone, this may be a read error. The sample has other DNA sequences that encode this CDR3 too. The chain carries TRBV5-1 and TRBJ2-1; 14 bases agree with TRBD2. The CDR3 length is 15 residues. Germline lookup yields CDR1 SGHRS and CDR2 YFSETQ. Germline trimming cut 4 bases from V and 7 bases from J; bases unmatched to any gene: 4. The CDR3 coding sequence is TGCGCCAGCAGCCCGGGACTAGCGGGAGTGAATGAGCAGTTCTTC. Its translation is CASSPGLAGVNEQFF.

This chain joins TRBV24-1 and TRBJ2-1; TRBD2 matches at 10 bases. Losses at the gene ends were 3 bases for V and 7 bases for J; bases not matched to a gene: 8. Germline CDR1 KGHDR, CDR2 SFDVKD. The CDR3 runs 16 residues. CDR3 nucleotide sequence: TGTGCCACCAGTGATCCTCTAGCGGGAGCTGGGAATGAGCAGTTCTTC. It specifies CATSDPLAGAGNEQFF.

The CDR3: CAISGDSRGLFGNTIYF. CDR3 coding DNA: TGTGCCATCAGTGGGGATTCCAGGGGGCTGTTTGGAAACACCATATATTTT. The chain uses TRBV10-3 and TRBJ1-3, with 8 bases aligning to TRBD1. CDR3 size: 17 residues. V gave up 4 bases and J gave up 3 bases; unmatched junction bases: 11. The germline CDR1 and CDR2 sequences are ENHRY and SYGVKD.

The V and J genes are TRBV9 and TRBJ1-2; possible D gene TRBD1, 6 bases. This CDR3 contains 15 residues. V lost 5 bases, J lost 2 bases, and 16 bases lay in between. Germline CDR1 is SGDLS and CDR2 is YYNGEE. The CDR3 region has the DNA TGTGCCAGCAGTGGTGGGCAGGGGAGAAACTATGGCTACACCTTC. Translated, it gives CASSGGQGRNYGYTF. The complete variable domain, with remaining parts taken from reference TRBV9 and TRBJ1-2, reads DSGVTQTPKHLITATGQRVTLRCSPRSGDLSVYWYQQSLDQGLQFLIQYYNGEERAKGNILERFSAQQFPDLHSELNLSSLELGDSALYFCASSGGQGRNYGYTFGSGTRLTVV.

The chain carries TRBV30 and TRBJ1-6, with a weak D call TRBD1 (6 bases). The CDR3 is 13 amino acids. Germline V gene lookup returns CDR1 GTSNPN and CDR2 SVGIG (reference sequence). V was shortened by 7 bases and J by 10 bases, with 17 bases between the two germline ends. CDR3 bases: TGTGCCTCAAAAACAGGGAGCGGATCACCCCTCCACTTT. Its protein is CASKTGSGSPLHF.

The chain employs TRBV2 and TRBJ1-6; maybe TRBD1 (6 bases). CDR1 SNHLY and CDR2 FYNNEI come from the germline V gene. V dropped 4 bases and J dropped 6 bases, with 16 bases sitting between them. This CDR3 has 16 amino acids. The CDR3 nucleotides are TGTGCCAGCAGTGTAAATCTCGACAGGCGTAATTCACCCCTCCACTTT. This codes for CASSVNLDRRNSPLHF.

The chain recombines TRBV19 with TRBJ1-6; 8 nucleotides align to TRBD1. The CDR3 has 16 residues. CDR1 is LNHDA, CDR2 SQIVND, per germline (reference sequence). V shed 7 bases and J 7 bases; nucleotides not matched to a gene: 12. The CDR3 loop is CASTTPAGGKNSPLHF. For the CDR3, the DNA is TGTGCCAGTACCACGCCCGCAGGGGGCAAAAATTCACCCCTCCACTTT.

The chain has TRBV7-2 and TRBJ1-5; no definite D call. The germline gives CDR1 SGHTA, CDR2 FQGNSA. The CDR3 has 13 amino acids. Deletions cut 4 bases from V and 1 base from J, with 5 bases between. The CDR3 spells CASSYGSNQPQHF. CDR3 bases: TGTGCCAGCAGCTACGGGAGCAATCAGCCCCAGCATTTT.

The V call is TRBV12-3 or TRBV12-4, the J call TRBJ2-1; 9 bases map to TRBD2. The CDR3 has 13 amino acids. The V gene end was trimmed by 4 bases and the J gene end by 9 bases; junction bases not matched to a gene: 4. CDR3 sequence reads: CASSSAGGGEQFF. The DNA of the CDR3 is TGTGCCAGCAGTTCCGCGGGAGGGGGTGAGCAGTTCTTC.

The chain combines TRBV5-4 with TRBJ1-6; D remains unclear. The V and J ends lost 3 bases and 10 bases respectively, with 17 bases between them. Germline V gene data show CDR1 as SGHNT and CDR2 as YYREEE (reference sequence). The CDR3 contains 15 residues. CDR3 coding DNA: TGTGCCAGCAGCTCTTCGTGGGGAGGGAGCTCACCCCTCCACTTT. Protein sequence: CASSSSWGGSSPLHF.

The chain recombines TRBV30 with TRBJ1-5; D gene uncertain. The length of the CDR3 is 13 residues. Trimming removed 2 bases at V and 1 base at J, with 6 bases between. Per the germline V gene, CDR1 is GTSNPN and CDR2 is SVGIG (reference sequence). As DNA, the CDR3 is TGTGCCTGGAGTTCAGGCAGCAATCAGCCCCAGCATTTT. Its translation: CAWSSGSNQPQHF.

V and J are TRBV7-9 and TRBJ1-4, with a tentative D call TRBD1 (5 bases). Germline CDR1 is SEHNR and CDR2 is FQNEAQ (reference sequence). There are 15 residues in the CDR3. V was pared by 1 base and J by 8 bases, with 14 bases between. CDR3 amino acids: CASSLEAGRGEKLFF. In DNA, the CDR3 is TGTGCCAGCAGCTTAGAGGCCGGAAGGGGAGAAAAACTGTTTTTT.

The genes are TRBV5-4 and TRBJ2-3, with a tentative D call TRBD1 (6 bases). The germline V and J ends were trimmed by 4 bases and 1 base, with 16 bases remaining between them. The CDR3 runs to 16 residues. Germline V gene data show CDR1 as SGHNT and CDR2 as YYREEE (reference sequence). In DNA, the CDR3 is TGTGCCAGCAGCCCAGCAACAGGGTACGGCACAGATACGCAGTATTTT. Translation gives CASSPATGYGTDTQYF.

The count of this clone is one. V is TRBV5-1 and J is TRBJ1-1; TRBD1 is a possible D gene (5 bases). This CDR3 is 14 amino acids long. V was clipped by 5 bases and J by 2 bases, with 13 bases between them. CDR1 is SGHRS and CDR2 is YFSETQ in the germline V gene. The CDR3 sequence: CASRLGQLNTEAFF. The CDR3 nucleotides are TGCGCCAGCAGATTAGGACAACTAAACACTGAAGCTTTCTTT.

The rearrangement links TRBV27 to TRBJ1-4, with D perhaps TRBD1 (5 bases). Trimming cost V 4 bases and J 8 bases, with 20 bases left between them. Germline CDR1 MNHEY, CDR2 SMNVEV (reference sequence). The CDR3 length is 16 residues. CDR3 sequence reads: CASSYTWDGGLEKLFF. CDR3 in DNA: TGTGCCAGCAGTTACACGTGGGACGGAGGGTTGGAAAAACTGTTTTTT. Full variable domain (missing parts from reference TRBV27 and TRBJ1-4): EAQVTQNPRYLITVTGKKLTVTCSQNMNHEYMSWYRQDPGLGLRQIYYSMNVEVTDKGDVPEGYKVSRKEKRNFPLILESPSPNQTSLYFCASSYTWDGGLEKLFFGSGTQLSVL.